Each of the 9 T cell receptor beta chains below was sequenced from the same sample in a study of monozygotic twins with inflammatory bowel disease. TCRdb processed the 5' RACE reads again and assigns one entry to each CDR3 protein, with no DNA. In all, the sample yields about 330,000 distinct CDR3 sequences. The sample taken for sequencing was blood. The receptors come from a human donor with ulcerative colitis or Crohn's disease, or a healthy co-twin of an affected twin (not recorded which).

V is TRBV24-1 and J is TRBJ2-5; the D gene TCRdb calls, TRBD1, cannot be checked with no DNA. Germline CDR1 reads KGHDR; CDR2 reads SFDVKD. This CDR3 comprises 15 residues. This CDR3 is CATSVPGGMGETQYF.

This chain joins TRBV5-1 and TRBJ1-1. This CDR3 has 15 amino acids. The V gene's germline CDR1 is SGHRS and CDR2 YFSETQ. The CDR3 is CASSPMEGMNTEAFF.

Here the CDR3 reads CASSRGDRTYTDTQYF. The V and J genes are TRBV12-3 or TRBV12-4 and TRBJ2-3; with no DNA, the TCRdb D assignment of TRBD1 cannot be verified. The CDR3 is 16 amino acids.

The chain links TRBV11-1 to TRBJ2-7; the D call of TRBD1 rests on TCRdb alone, since no DNA is present to check it. The CDR3 has 13 amino acids. Germline V gene lookup returns CDR1 SGHAT and CDR2 FQDESV (reference sequence). CDR3: CASSSTPGYEQYF.

The rearrangement joins TRBV6-2 or TRBV6-3 to TRBJ2-7; with no DNA, the TCRdb D assignment of TRBD2 cannot be verified. Germline V gene sequence: CDR1 MNHEY, CDR2 SVGEGT. There are 14 residues in the CDR3. This CDR3 reads CASSYQDWPYEQYF.

The rearrangement uses TRBV4-3 and TRBJ2-7. Germline CDR1 is LGHNA and CDR2 is YSLEER. The CDR3 is 16 residues long. The CDR3 region is CASSQDWSSGSYEQYF.

The chain employs TRBV10-3 and TRBJ2-7; the D call from TCRdb, TRBD2, cannot be confirmed without DNA. This CDR3 is 17 amino acids long. The V gene's germline CDR1 is ENHRY and CDR2 SYGVKD. The CDR3 reads CAISEPSRQTPSYEQYF.

The V call is TRBV20-1, the J call TRBJ1-5; the TRBD1 assignment by TCRdb is unverifiable without DNA. Germline-derived CDR1 and CDR2 are DFQATT and SNEGSKA (reference sequence). The CDR3 has 15 residues. The CDR3 protein is CSAPPQGHSNQPQHF.

The J gene is TRBJ1-1, the V gene TRBV4-1. This CDR3 has 16 amino acids. Per germline, CDR1 MGHRA and CDR2 YSYEKL. Here the CDR3 reads CASSLLMTNMNTEAFF.